These 25 T cell receptor beta chains were sequenced from one sample in a study of Graves' ophthalmopathy and Graves' hyperthyroidism. RNA transcripts were the template, and TCR beta CDR3 regions were amplified from them. First-round RT-PCR used HTBI primers; second-round multiplex PCR followed. TCRdb used MiXCR to reprocess the multiplex PCR reads, holding one entry per CDR3 protein. The sample has about 1.1 million distinct CDR3 sequences, around a third seen once. Source material: peripheral blood or thyroid tissue (not recorded which). The receptors come from an adult man with Graves' hyperthyroidism.

V is TRBV9 and J is TRBJ2-3; 8 bases fit TRBD2. Germline V gives CDR1 SGDLS, CDR2 YYNGEE. This CDR3 comprises 15 residues. J gave up 1 base and V 0 bases, and 1 base lay outside the gene matches. The CDR3: CASSVGSGGTDTQYF. DNA of the CDR3: TGTGCCAGCAGCGTAGGTAGCGGGGGCACAGATACGCAGTATTTT.

This clonotype has at least ten counts. The chain recombines TRBV29-1 with TRBJ1-2, with no clear D. Germline V gene sequence: CDR1 SQVTM, CDR2 ANQGSEA. V dropped 1 base and J dropped 1 base, with 7 bases sitting between them. There are 13 residues in the CDR3. The CDR3 DNA reads as TGCAGCGTTGAAGTTGGTGGTAACTATGGCTACACCTTC. It specifies CSVEVGGNYGYTF.

This clonotype was recorded a few times. The J gene is TRBJ2-5, the V gene TRBV12-3 or TRBV12-4, with D possibly matching TRBD2 (6 bases). CDR3 length: 15 amino acids. Trimming cost V 7 bases and J 0 bases, with 15 bases left between them. In DNA form, the CDR3 reads TGTGCCAGCACCAGGGACCGGGACTACCAAGAGACCCAGTACTTC. Protein product: CASTRDRDYQETQYF.

The CDR3 DNA follows: TGTGCCAGCAGCCGCAGGGGATACACTGGGGCCAACGTCCTGACTTTC. It specifies CASSRRGYTGANVLTF. The chain couples TRBV7-9 to TRBJ2-6, with D maybe TRBD1 (6 bases). The CDR3 is 16 residues long. Trimming shortened V by 5 bases and J by 2 bases, and 13 bases separated the two germline ends. CDR1 and CDR2 (germline): SEHNR, FQNEAQ (reference sequence). Full variable domain (missing parts from reference TRBV7-9 and TRBJ2-6): DTGVSQNPRHKITKRGQNVTFRCDPISEHNRLYWYRQTLGQGPEFLTYFQNEAQLEKSRLLSDRFSAERPKGSFSTLEIQRTEQGDSAMYLCASSRRGYTGANVLTFGAGSRLTVL.

This clonotype appeared a few times. This chain connects TRBV11-1 to TRBJ2-7; 9 bases are a match to TRBD1. CDR1 is SGHAT, CDR2 FQDESV, per germline (reference sequence). This CDR3 spans 15 amino acids. V shed 5 bases and J 4 bases; nucleotides not matched to a gene: 9. CDR3 nucleotide sequence: TGTGCCAGCAGCCCGGTTAACAGGGGGCCGTACGAGCAGTACTTC. It encodes CASSPVNRGPYEQYF.

The CDR3 protein is CASSFLSVGETQYF. The CDR3 DNA reads as TGTGCCAGCAGTTTCCTCAGTGTTGGCGAGACCCAGTACTTC. The chain is built from TRBV6-2 or TRBV6-3 and TRBJ2-5, with D unresolved. V was shortened by 4 bases and J by 5 bases, with 14 bases between the two germline ends. The CDR3 spans 14 residues. Germline V gene sequence: CDR1 MNHEY, CDR2 SVGEGT.

This clonotype was found many times. The chain joins TRBV7-6 to TRBJ1-4, with a weak D call TRBD1 (5 bases). Trimming shortened V by 5 bases and J by 5 bases, and 9 bases separated the two germline ends. This CDR3 is built from 13 residues. The germline V gene has CDR1 SGHVS and CDR2 FNYEAQ. CDR3 in DNA: TGTGCCAGCAGCGAGGGGCCGAATGAAAAACTGTTTTTT. Encoded protein: CASSEGPNEKLFF. Full variable domain (missing parts from reference TRBV7-6 and TRBJ1-4): GAGVSQSPRYKVTKRGQDVALRCDPISGHVSLYWYRQALGQGPEFLTYFNYEAQQDKSGLPNDRFSAERPEGSISTLTIQRTEQRDSAMYRCASSEGPNEKLFFGSGTQLSVL.

The table lists this clonotype with many counts. The rearrangement joins TRBV15 to TRBJ2-7; tentative D call: TRBD2 (5 bases). CDR3 length: 16 residues. Germline CDR1 is LNHNV and CDR2 is YYDKDF (reference sequence). The V end lost 0 bases, the J end lost 1 base, and 13 bases lay between the germline ends. The CDR3 bases are TGTGCCACCAGCAGAGATCGAGGGTCCCAGTCCTACGAGCAGTACTTC. It is translated as CATSRDRGSQSYEQYF.

This clonotype was seen repeatedly, ten times or more. The chain couples TRBV7-2 to TRBJ1-2; D not certain. This CDR3 region has 13 residues. CDR1 SGHTA and CDR2 FQGNSA come from the germline V gene. V dropped 6 bases and J dropped 5 bases, with 13 bases sitting between them. The CDR3 protein is CASRNPERYGYTF. CDR3 sequence (DNA): TGTGCCAGCAGAAATCCAGAAAGATATGGCTACACCTTC.

This clonotype was seen repeatedly, ten times or more. V is TRBV7-2 and J is TRBJ2-5, with 10 bases that match TRBD2. Trimming removed 4 bases from V and 5 bases from J; junction bases left unmatched: 7. Germline V CDR1 and CDR2: SGHTA, FQGNSA. The CDR3 runs 15 residues. This CDR3 reads CASSSSGREWETQYF. The DNA of the CDR3 is TGTGCCAGCAGCTCTAGCGGGAGAGAGTGGGAGACCCAGTACTTC.

This chain joins TRBV29-1 and TRBJ2-7, with D perhaps matching TRBD2 (5 bases). Trimming removed 6 bases from V and 3 bases from J, with 18 bases in between. This CDR3 is built from 14 residues. Germline V lookup: CDR1 SQVTM, CDR2 ANQGSEA. DNA for the CDR3: TGCAGCGTGGGAGATTTGCGGAGGAACTACGAGCAGTACTTC. Its protein product is CSVGDLRRNYEQYF.

This chain joins TRBV12-3 or TRBV12-4 and TRBJ2-5, with D uncertain. The CDR3 has 16 residues. V lost 5 bases and J lost 5, with 21 bases in between. The CDR3 region is CASSLPTLGPSETQYF. CDR3 nucleotides: TGTGCCAGCAGTCTCCCGACATTGGGCCCAAGCGAGACCCAGTACTTC.

The sample holds many counts of this clonotype. DNA for the CDR3: TGTGCCAGTACCCCGAGGGGAGTCTATGGCTACACCTTC. Translated, it gives CASTPRGVYGYTF. The chain carries TRBV19 and TRBJ1-2, with a weak D call TRBD1 (5 bases). Germline V gene data show CDR1 as LNHDA and CDR2 as SQIVND (reference sequence). V dropped 7 bases and J dropped 4 bases, with 13 bases sitting between them. The CDR3 runs to 13 residues.

This clonotype was seen repeatedly, ten times or more. The J gene is TRBJ2-5, the V gene TRBV9; D unclear. V lost 2 bases and J lost 1, with 12 bases in between. This CDR3 region has 15 residues. CDR1 SGDLS and CDR2 YYNGEE come from the germline V gene. Here the CDR3 reads CASSVAKGSQETQYF. CDR3 DNA: TGTGCCAGCAGCGTTGCCAAGGGAAGCCAAGAGACCCAGTACTTC.

The table lists this clonotype with a count of one. This could be a read error, since a much larger clone is one nucleotide away. The gene calls are TRBV7-9 and TRBJ2-7; 7 bases align to TRBD1. Germline-derived CDR1 and CDR2 are SEHNR and FQNEAQ (reference sequence). This CDR3 has 14 residues. The CDR3, as DNA: TGTGCCGGCAGCCAGGGGACAGCTAGATACGAGCAGTACTTC. Its protein is CAGSQGTARYEQYF. Filled out from reference TRBV7-9 and TRBJ2-7, the complete variable domain reads DTGVSQNPRHKITKRGQNVTFRCDPISEHNRLYWYRQTLGQGPEFLTYFQNEAQLEKSRLLSDRFSAERPKGSFSTLEIQRTEQGDSAMYLCAGSQGTARYEQYFGPGTRLTVT.

The gene calls are TRBV6-1 and TRBJ2-7, with D maybe TRBD1 (7 bases). V was clipped by 7 bases and J by 1 base, with 17 bases between them. The germline gives CDR1 MNHNS, CDR2 SASEGT. CDR3 length: 15 amino acids. The CDR3 DNA sequence: TGTGCCAGCACCCCAGGCAGGGGGGAGTCCTACGAGCAGTACTTC. Its translation is CASTPGRGESYEQYF.

This clonotype was counted only a few times. The rearrangement uses TRBV11-2 and TRBJ1-2; D is ambiguous. CDR3 length: 14 residues. From germline, CDR1 is SGHAT and CDR2 FQNNGV. Trimming left V 1 base short and J 4 bases short, with 10 bases between. The DNA of the CDR3 is TGTGCCAGCAGCTTAGGGGTCGGGCCCTATGGCTACACCTTC. Protein product: CASSLGVGPYGYTF.

The rearrangement joins TRBV6-5 to TRBJ2-7, with D perhaps TRBD2 (5 bases). In germline, CDR1 is MNHEY, CDR2 SVGAGI. V gave up 11 bases and J gave up 4 bases, with 18 bases separating them. This CDR3 comprises 13 residues. CDR3 sequence reads: CASGIQTAYEQYF. DNA of the CDR3: TGTGCCTCGGGGATCCAAACGGCATACGAGCAGTACTTC.

This clonotype was found many times. The CDR3 DNA reads TGCAGTGCTGAGCGCTACGAGCAGTACTTC. This translates into CSAERYEQYF. The V call is TRBV20-1, the J call TRBJ2-7; D is unclear. The CDR3 runs to 10 residues. CDR1 is DFQATT and CDR2 is SNEGSKA in the germline V gene (reference sequence). Deletions cut 5 bases from V and 3 bases from J, with 5 bases between.

This chain joins TRBV25-1 and TRBJ2-7; TRBD1 aligns across 8 bases. Unmatched junction bases numbered 11, after V lost 8 bases and J lost 5 bases. Germline-derived CDR1 and CDR2 are MGHDK and SYGVNS. The CDR3 consists of 14 residues. The CDR3 DNA follows: TGTGCCAGCTTGGCTTCAGGGGGCTTCAACGAGCAGTACTTC. Its translation: CASLASGGFNEQYF.

For this clonotype: A much larger clone differs from this one at a single base, so this may be a read error. J is TRBJ2-7 and V is TRBV20-1; D gene ambiguous. This CDR3 has 15 amino acids. Germline V gene lookup returns CDR1 DFQATT and CDR2 SNEGSKA (reference sequence). This CDR3 is CSVVRPSRYSYEQYF. Written as DNA, the CDR3 is TGCAGCGTGGTGAGACCGAGCAGGTACTCCTACGAGCAGTACTTC.

The V call is TRBV7-2, the J call TRBJ2-7, with D tentatively TRBD1 (6 bases). V lost 6 bases and J lost 6, with 12 bases in between. Germline V lookup: CDR1 SGHTA, CDR2 FQGNSA. The CDR3 length is 12 residues. CDR3 nucleotides: TGTGCCAGCAGGTCTGGGGGCTCCGAGCAGTACTTC. Protein: CASRSGGSEQYF.

Ten or more counts support this clonotype. The V gene is TRBV16, the J gene TRBJ1-6, with D possibly being TRBD1 (5 bases). The germline gives CDR1 KGHSY, CDR2 FQNENV. Trimming stripped 4 bases from V and 14 bases from J, with 18 bases between. CDR3 length: 14 residues. CDR3 bases: TGTGCCAGCAGCCTCCTAGGGACCGTCGCGGCCCTCCACTTT. As protein: CASSLLGTVAALHF.

This clonotype occurred once. The chain is built from TRBV11-2 and TRBJ2-5; D may be TRBD1 or TRBD2 (5 bases each). CDR3 length: 12 residues. Germline values: CDR1 SGHAT, CDR2 FQNNGV. The V and J ends lost 5 bases and 6 bases respectively, with 10 bases between them. CDR3 protein: CASSPGRQTQYF. The CDR3, as DNA: TGTGCCAGCAGCCCGGGACGCCAGACCCAGTACTTC.

This clonotype was counted ten times or more. The J gene is TRBJ1-2, the V gene TRBV11-2; 8 nucleotides line up with TRBD1. V lost 7 bases, J lost 3 bases, and 7 bases stayed unmatched. This CDR3 comprises 14 residues. Germline assignment: CDR1 SGHAT and CDR2 FQNNGV. The CDR3 bases are TGTGCCAGCATACAGACAGGGGAGGACTATGGCTACACCTTC. Translated, it gives CASIQTGEDYGYTF.